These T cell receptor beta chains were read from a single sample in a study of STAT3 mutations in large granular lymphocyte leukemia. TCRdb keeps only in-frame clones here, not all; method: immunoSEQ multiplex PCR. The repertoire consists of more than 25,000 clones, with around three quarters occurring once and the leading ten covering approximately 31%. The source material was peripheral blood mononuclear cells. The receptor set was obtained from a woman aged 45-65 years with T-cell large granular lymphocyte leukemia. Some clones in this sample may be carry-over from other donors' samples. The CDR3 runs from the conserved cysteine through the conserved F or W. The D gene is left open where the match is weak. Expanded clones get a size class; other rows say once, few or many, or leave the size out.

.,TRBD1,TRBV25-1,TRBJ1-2,CATTEGANYGYTF,TGTGCCACCACTGAGGGGGCGAACTATGGCTACACCTTC
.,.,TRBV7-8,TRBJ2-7,CASSLGTTRVEQYF,TGTGCCAGCAGCTTAGGCACCACACGCGTCGAGCAGTACTTC
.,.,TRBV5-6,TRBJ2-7,CASSLGLAPEQYF,TGTGCCAGCAGCTTGGGCCTAGCGCCCGAGCAGTACTTC
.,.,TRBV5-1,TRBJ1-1,CASSLVVNTEAFF,TGCGCCAGCAGCTTAGTGGTGAACACTGAAGCTTTCTTT
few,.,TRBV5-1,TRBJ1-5,CASSSGDGNQPQHF,TGCGCCAGCAGCTCAGGTGATGGCAATCAGCCCCAGCATTTT
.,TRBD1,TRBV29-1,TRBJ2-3,CSVAPTGADTQYF,TGCAGCGTTGCCCCAACAGGGGCAGATACGCAGTATTTT
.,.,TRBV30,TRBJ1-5,CAWSVLSGSNQPQHF,TGTGCCTGGAGTGTACTTTCGGGTAGCAATCAGCCCCAGCATTTT
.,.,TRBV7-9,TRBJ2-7,CASSSEGSRYEQYF,TGTGCCAGCAGCTCCGAGGGGAGCCGCTACGAGCAGTACTTC
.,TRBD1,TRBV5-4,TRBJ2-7,CASSPGTVYEQYF,TGTGCCAGCAGCCCGGGGACAGTCTACGAGCAGTACTTC
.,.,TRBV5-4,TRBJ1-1,CASSLVGRNTEAFF,TGTGCCAGCAGCTTGGTCGGCAGGAACACTGAAGCTTTCTTT
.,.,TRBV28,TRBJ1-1,CASRPPWSARNTEAFF,TGTGCCAGCAGGCCCCCATGGAGTGCTCGGAACACTGAAGCTTTCTTT
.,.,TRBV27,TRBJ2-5,CASSFRSGYLPQYF,TGTGCCAGCAGTTTCAGGTCAGGTTATCTTCCCCAGTACTTC
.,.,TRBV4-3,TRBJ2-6,CASSHVSSSGANVLTF,TGCGCCAGCAGCCACGTGTCCAGCTCTGGGGCCAACGTCCTGACTTTC
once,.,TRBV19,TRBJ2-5,CASSPLGWGTQETQYF,TGTGCCAGTAGTCCTCTAGGTTGGGGAACTCAAGAGACCCAGTACTTC
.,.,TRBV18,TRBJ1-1,CASRTSSNTEAFF,TGTGCCAGCCGGACCTCCTCGAACACTGAAGCTTTCTTT
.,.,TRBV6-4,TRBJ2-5,CASSETVEETQYF,TGTGCCAGCAGTGAAACTGTCGAAGAGACCCAGTACTTC
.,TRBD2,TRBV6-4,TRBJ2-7,CASRVGGAGVPSYEQYF,TGTGCCAGCAGGGTCGGGGGAGCGGGAGTTCCTTCCTACGAGCAGTACTTC
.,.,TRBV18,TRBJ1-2,CASSRILADGYTF,TGTGCCAGCTCACGTATCTTGGCAGATGGCTACACCTTC
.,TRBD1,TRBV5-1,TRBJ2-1,CASSSGQGGNNEQFF,TGCGCCAGCAGTTCAGGACAGGGGGGAAACAATGAGCAGTTCTTC
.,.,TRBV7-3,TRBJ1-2,CASSLGPLLGGSYGYTF,TGTGCCAGCAGCTTAGGGCCACTCCTCGGGGGCTCCTATGGCTACACCTTC
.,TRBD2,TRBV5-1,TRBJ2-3,CASSLSGSTDTQYF,TGCGCCAGCAGCCTTAGCGGGAGCACAGATACGCAGTATTTT
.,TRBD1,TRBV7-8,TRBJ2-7,CASSWTGQEAYEQYF,TGTGCCAGCAGCTGGACGGGACAGGAGGCCTACGAGCAGTACTTC
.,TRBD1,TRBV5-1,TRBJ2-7,CASSLGQGAYEQYF,TGCGCCAGCAGCTTGGGACAGGGGGCCTACGAGCAGTACTTC
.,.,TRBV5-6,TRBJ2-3,CASREMRTDTQYF,TGTGCCAGCAGAGAAATGCGCACAGATACGCAGTATTTT
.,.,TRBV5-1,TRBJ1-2,CASSLTENYGYTF,TGCGCCAGCAGCTTGACAGAAAACTATGGCTACACCTTC
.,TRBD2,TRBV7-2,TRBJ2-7,CASSSPGLAGGPRVYF,TGTGCCAGCAGCTCTCCGGGACTAGCGGGAGGGCCTCGGGTGTACTTC
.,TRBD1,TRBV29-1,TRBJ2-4,CSVGQGNIQYF,TGCAGCGTTGGACAGGGGAACATTCAGTACTTC
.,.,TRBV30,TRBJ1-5,CAWSVPTQPQHF,TGTGCCTGGAGTGTCCCCACACAGCCCCAGCATTTT
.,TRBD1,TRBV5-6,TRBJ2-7,CASSPGQGDYEQYF,TGTGCCAGCAGCCCTGGACAGGGGGACTACGAGCAGTACTTC